This T cell receptor (beta chain) originates from a study of cytomegalovirus exposure and HLA in healthy donors. Turning to this clone: What it binds is not known.

The CDR3 length is 14 residues. Deletions cut 4 bases from V and 4 bases from J, with 14 bases between. The germline V gene has CDR1 MNHEY and CDR2 SMNVEV (reference sequence). Overall study results and limits: Other equally common chains were less clonally expanded than HLA-associated TCR beta chains, a later analysis showed. There were some V segments, including TRBV6-2 and TRBV6-3, excluded as indistinguishable. Diagnosis of cytomegalovirus status made by the classifier reportedly showed high specificity and sensitivity.

Researchers ran the PCR with 60 Vbeta and 13 Jbeta primers. Clones were read by immunoSEQ multiplex PCR, and TCRdb kept only the in-frame ones, dropping some. The sample lists 210,000 or so clones, around 85% seen once, with about 1.2% in the top ten. Sequenced material: PBMCs. This TCR was recovered from a human donor in good health. This sequence joins TRBV27 and TRBJ2-7; D call uncertain. The CDR3 DNA reads as TGTGCCAGCAGTTCCTGGGTCGGCGGATACGAGCAGTACTTC. This gives the protein CASSSWVGGYEQYF.